The 11 T cell receptor beta chains listed next were all sequenced from one sample in a study of T cell changes during pregnancy in multiple sclerosis. Generated by immunoSEQ multiplex PCR, the TCRdb table keeps only in-frame clones and is missing some. The sample contains about 40,000 clones, 85% to 95% of which appear only once. The source material was CD8+ T cells from peripheral blood mononuclear cells, sampled in the third trimester of pregnancy. The receptors derive from a female donor with multiple sclerosis, enrolled in a pregnancy study.

The V gene is TRBV5-1, the J gene TRBJ2-7; 12 bases are a match to TRBD2. This CDR3 has 14 amino acids. Trimming took 3 bases from V and 6 from J; bases not matched to a gene: 4. The V gene's germline CDR1 is SGHRS and CDR2 YFSETQ. The CDR3 protein is CASSSGTSGLEQYF. The DNA of the CDR3 is TGCGCCAGCAGCTCCGGGACTAGCGGGCTCGAGCAGTACTTC.

This chain links TRBV19 with TRBJ2-2; maybe TRBD1 (6 bases). Per germline, CDR1 LNHDA and CDR2 SQIVND (reference sequence). The CDR3 is 14 residues long. Trimming removed 7 bases at V and 5 bases at J, with 14 bases between. The CDR3 loop reads CASNSDSPTGELFF. DNA of the CDR3: TGTGCCAGTAACTCGGACAGCCCAACCGGGGAGCTGTTTTTT.

The gene calls are TRBV5-1 and TRBJ1-2; 8 nucleotides line up with TRBD1. The CDR3 has 17 amino acids. CDR1 is SGHRS, CDR2 YFSETQ, per germline. V lost 4 bases, J lost 2 bases, and 13 bases stayed unmatched. CDR3 in DNA: TGCGCCAGCAGCGATGGGACAGGCCCGCCCGGGAACTATGGCTACACCTTC. The encoded protein is CASSDGTGPPGNYGYTF.

The J gene is TRBJ2-5, the V gene TRBV4-2; 8 bases map to TRBD2. Unmatched junction bases numbered 6, after V lost 2 bases and J lost 4 bases. Germline CDR1 reads LGHNA; CDR2 reads YNFKEQ. The CDR3 extends over 15 amino acids. The CDR3 region has the DNA TGTGCCAGCAGCCAACGGGGGGGTCTAGGAGAGACCCAGTACTTC. This gives the protein CASSQRGGLGETQYF.

The V and J genes are TRBV18 and TRBJ1-3; D is undetermined. Trimming removed 5 bases at V and 0 bases at J, with 14 bases between. CDR3 length: 16 amino acids. CDR1 is KGHSH and CDR2 is LQKENI in the germline V gene. The CDR3 here is CASSGGSPGSGNTIYF. The DNA for the CDR3 is TGTGCCAGCTCAGGAGGATCGCCGGGCTCTGGAAACACCATATATTTT.

The chain has TRBV9 and TRBJ2-5; weak D call: TRBD2 (6 bases). There are 15 residues in the CDR3. Germline V gene data show CDR1 as SGDLS and CDR2 as YYNGEE. With 0 bases removed from V and 1 base from J, the gap between germline ends came to 10 bases. CDR3 region: CASSVGLALQETQYF. CDR3 bases: TGTGCCAGCAGCGTAGGGCTAGCGCTCCAAGAGACCCAGTACTTC.

V and J are TRBV25-1 and TRBJ2-3; D may be TRBD1 (7 bases). The CDR3 has 14 amino acids. The V and J ends lost 7 bases and 5 bases respectively, with 16 bases between them. Germline V gives CDR1 MGHDK, CDR2 SYGVNS. The CDR3 DNA is TGTGCCAGCACGGCGGAGGGGGCACAAGATACGCAGTATTTT. Protein sequence: CASTAEGAQDTQYF.

This clone was picked up a small number of times. J is TRBJ2-7 and V is TRBV6-1; a weak D match, TRBD1 (6 bases). From germline, CDR1 is MNHNS and CDR2 SASEGT. V lost 6 bases and J lost 0, with 15 bases in between. The CDR3 covers 15 residues. In nucleotides, the CDR3 is TGTGCCAGCAGCCGCGAAGGGGGAAGCTCCTACGAGCAGTACTTC. Amino acids: CASSREGGSSYEQYF.

V usage is TRBV7-9 and J usage is TRBJ2-1, with 8 bases aligning to TRBD2. Trimming removed 0 bases from V and 5 bases from J; junction bases left unmatched: 3. The CDR3 runs 15 residues. Germline assignment: CDR1 SEHNR and CDR2 FQNEAQ (reference sequence). Here the CDR3 DNA reads TGTGCCAGCAGCTTAGCGGCAGCGGGGGACAATGAGCAGTTCTTC. Translation gives CASSLAAAGDNEQFF.

V is TRBV4-1 and J is TRBJ2-1, with TRBD1 identical over 10 bases. The CDR3 is made up of 15 amino acids. The germline gives CDR1 MGHRA, CDR2 YSYEKL. Trimming took 3 bases from V and 9 from J; bases not matched to a gene: 8. The CDR3 region is CASSHGTGVYGEQFF. The DNA of the CDR3 is TGCGCCAGCAGCCACGGGACAGGGGTCTATGGTGAGCAGTTCTTC.

The chain links TRBV7-9 to TRBJ2-7; a possible D gene is TRBD2 (5 bases). With 4 bases removed from V and 7 bases from J, the gap between germline ends came to 17 bases. This CDR3 has 14 amino acids. Germline CDR1 reads SEHNR; CDR2 reads FQNEAQ (reference sequence). The CDR3 nucleotides are TGTGCCAGCAGCTCTGGGAGCGGCGACTGGGAGCAGTACTTC. Its protein is CASSSGSGDWEQYF.